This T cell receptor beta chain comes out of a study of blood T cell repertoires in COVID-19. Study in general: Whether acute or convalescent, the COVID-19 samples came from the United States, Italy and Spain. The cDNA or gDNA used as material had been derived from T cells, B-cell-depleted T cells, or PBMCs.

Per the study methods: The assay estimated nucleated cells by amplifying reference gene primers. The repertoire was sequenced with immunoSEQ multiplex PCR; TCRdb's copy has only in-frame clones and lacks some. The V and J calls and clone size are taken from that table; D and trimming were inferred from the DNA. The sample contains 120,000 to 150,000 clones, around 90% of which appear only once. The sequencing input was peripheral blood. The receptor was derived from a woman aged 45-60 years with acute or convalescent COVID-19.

The CDR3: CASSPQTGQHQPQHF. Here the CDR3 DNA reads TGTGCCAGCAGTCCTCAGACAGGGCAGCATCAGCCCCAGCATTTT. The V and J genes are TRBV2 and TRBJ1-5; 7 bases line up with TRBD1. Germline trimming cut 5 bases from V and 5 bases from J; bases unmatched to any gene: 9. The germline CDR1 and CDR2 sequences are SNHLY and FYNNEI. This CDR3 has 15 residues.